These 16 T cell receptor beta chains share one sample of origin, sequenced in a study of low-dose radiotherapy and immunotherapy resistance in tumors. Noted time point: after trial treatment. As to treatment: LDRT plus nivolumab, ipilimumab, low-dose cyclophosphamide and aspirin (RACIN trial). Gene-specific TRAV and TRBV primers were used for first-strand cDNA, covering alpha and beta chains. For amplifying TCRs, the PCR ran for roughly 20 cycles with Phusion, which was used together with a constant-region primer and the adapter on the V primers. TCRdb analysed the reads with MiXCR anew, one entry per CDR3 protein. The top ten clones hold over 4% of a sample with some 100,000 distinct CDR3 sequences, about a fifth of them seen once. Source: PBMCs, taken after low-dose radiotherapy plus immunotherapy. The receptors originated from a male donor with prostate cancer.

The V call is TRBV5-1, the J call TRBJ2-6; a weak D match, TRBD2 (6 bases). CDR1 SGHRS and CDR2 YFSETQ come from the germline V gene. V gave up 1 base and J gave up 4 bases, with 18 bases separating them. The CDR3 covers 18 residues. The CDR3 protein is CASSLPLAGSAGANVLTF. In DNA, the CDR3 is TGCGCCAGCAGCTTGCCCTTGGCGGGGAGTGCCGGGGCCAACGTCCTGACTTTC.

This clonotype was recorded at least ten times. The V gene is TRBV18, the J gene TRBJ2-3; unclear D gene. CDR3 length equals 14 residues. The V gene lost 1 base and the J gene lost 0 bases, with 5 bases spanning the gap. Germline CDR1 is KGHSH and CDR2 is LQKENI. The chain's CDR3 is CASSPRRSTDTQYF. In DNA, the CDR3 is TGTGCCAGCTCACCACGGCGGAGCACAGATACGCAGTATTTT.

This clonotype was observed at least ten times. The J gene is TRBJ1-5, the V gene TRBV28; D might be TRBD1 (6 bases). The germline gives CDR1 MDHEN, CDR2 SYDVKM. V was trimmed by 6 bases and J by 10 bases, leaving 19 bases between them. The CDR3 sequence is 14 residues long. CDR3 sequence (DNA): TGTGCCAGCAGACCTAACAGGGCCTGGGGACCCCAGCATTTT. Its translation is CASRPNRAWGPQHF. The variable domain in full, completed from reference TRBV28 and TRBJ1-5, reads DVKVTQSSRYLVKRTGEKVFLECVQDMDHENMFWYRQDPGLGLRLIYFSYDVKMKEKGDIPEGYSVSREKKERFSLILESASTNQTSMYLCASRPNRAWGPQHFGDGTRLSIL.

This clonotype has ten or more counts. The chain links TRBV9 to TRBJ2-2; D remains unclear. This CDR3 is built from 12 residues. The germline V and J ends were trimmed by 2 bases and 8 bases, with 7 bases remaining between them. Germline V gives CDR1 SGDLS, CDR2 YYNGEE. CDR3 sequence (DNA): TGTGCCAGCAGCGTGAGCAGGGGGGAGCTGTTTTTT. This sequence encodes CASSVSRGELFF.

This clonotype has a count of ten or more. The rearrangement uses TRBV12-3 or TRBV12-4 and TRBJ1-5; no clear D. V was pared by 3 bases and J by 7 bases, with 13 bases between. The CDR3 contains 14 residues. The CDR3, as DNA: TGTGCCAGCAGTTTCCATTCGTGGATGCAGCCCCAGCATTTT. Encoded protein: CASSFHSWMQPQHF.

This clonotype has a count of ten or more. J is TRBJ1-4 and V is TRBV29-1; 9 bases map to TRBD1. The junction had 1 base not matched to a gene; V was cut back by 3 bases and J by 2 bases. This CDR3 has 14 amino acids. Germline loops: CDR1 SQVTM, CDR2 ANQGSEA. The CDR3 loop reads CSVDGTGTNEKLFF. The CDR3 DNA sequence: TGCAGCGTTGACGGGACAGGGACTAATGAAAAACTGTTTTTT.

This clonotype came up many times. The J gene is TRBJ2-7, the V gene TRBV7-2, with 9 bases fitting TRBD2. The CDR3 is 15 amino acids. Germline lookup yields CDR1 SGHTA and CDR2 FQGNSA. Unmatched junction bases numbered 6, after V lost 3 bases and J lost 3 bases. The CDR3 nucleotides read TGTGCCAGCAGCTTTGGTAGCGGGGGACTCTACGAGCAGTACTTC. It specifies CASSFGSGGLYEQYF.

This clonotype was counted many times. V is TRBV29-1 and J is TRBJ2-5; D gene uncertain. Germline V lookup: CDR1 SQVTM, CDR2 ANQGSEA. V was clipped by 6 bases and J by 4 bases, with 15 bases between them. The CDR3 runs to 13 residues. The CDR3 DNA reads as TGCAGCGTCCTACGGGCAGAACTAGAGACCCAGTACTTC. Translating it yields CSVLRAELETQYF.

This clonotype has a count of ten or more. The CDR3 DNA reads as TGTGCCAGCAGCGGTGGGTTCGCCTATGGCTACACCTTC. As protein: CASSGGFAYGYTF. The V call is TRBV21-1, the J call TRBJ1-2. TRBV21-1 is assigned pseudogene status. The CDR3 contains 13 residues.

Many counts were recorded for this clonotype. This rearrangement joins TRBV2 to TRBJ1-5; no reliable D call. V lost 8 bases and J 5 bases, leaving 10 bases between the germline ends. CDR3 size: 12 residues. From germline, CDR1 is SNHLY and CDR2 FYNNEI. CDR3 protein: CASGFDDQPQHF. DNA of the CDR3: TGTGCCAGCGGCTTTGATGATCAGCCCCAGCATTTT.

This clonotype has ten or more counts. It may be a read error: a sequence one base away is much more abundant. The missing conserved phenylalanine or tryptophan at the end of this CDR3 makes a read error likely. The chain uses TRBV6-6 and TRBJ2-1; TRBD1 is a possible D gene (6 bases). Germline V gene data show CDR1 as MNHNY and CDR2 as SVGAGI (reference sequence). Trimming shortened V by 10 bases and J by 6 bases, and 16 bases separated the two germline ends. The CDR3 loop spans 13 amino acids. This chain's CDR3 is CATEDSPINEQFL. The CDR3 coding sequence is TGTGCCACCGAGGACAGCCCCATCAATGAGCAGTTCCTC.

This clonotype was counted at least ten times. CDR3 amino acids: CASSQGESSYNEQFF. CDR3 coding DNA: TGTGCCAGCAGCCAGGGGGAGAGCTCCTACAATGAGCAGTTCTTC. This sequence joins TRBV3-1 and TRBJ2-1; D may be TRBD1 or TRBD2 (5 bases each). CDR1 is LGHDT, CDR2 YNNKEL, per germline (reference sequence). The length of the CDR3 is 15 residues. Deletions cut 3 bases from V and 0 bases from J, with 9 bases between.

This clonotype occurred many times. The V and J genes are TRBV29-1 and TRBJ2-2, with 9 bases that match TRBD1. V dropped 7 bases and J dropped 7; count of bases not matched to a gene: 7. The CDR3 has 13 residues. Germline lookup yields CDR1 SQVTM and CDR2 ANQGSEA. CDR3 sequence reads: CSASQGAIGELFF. The CDR3 DNA reads TGCAGCGCCTCACAGGGGGCGATCGGGGAGCTGTTTTTT.

This clonotype has at least ten counts. This chain joins TRBV11-2 and TRBJ2-2; D not resolved. Germline loops: CDR1 SGHAT, CDR2 FQNNGV. Trimming cost V 9 bases and J 4 bases, with 6 bases left between them. The CDR3 is made up of 11 amino acids. CDR3 bases: TGTGCCAGTATTCTCACCGGGGAGCTGTTTTTT. The encoded protein is CASILTGELFF.

This clonotype was recorded many times. This chain uses TRBV6-6 with TRBJ2-5, with D possibly TRBD1 on 6 matching bases. Trimming removed 8 bases from V and 4 bases from J, with 20 bases in between. The CDR3 runs to 15 residues. Germline CDR1 and CDR2: MNHNY and SVGAGI (reference sequence). CDR3 region: CASGSGRGYRETQYF. CDR3 sequence (DNA): TGTGCCAGCGGGAGTGGCAGGGGTTATAGAGAGACCCAGTACTTC.

This clonotype appeared a few times. The chain recombines TRBV18 with TRBJ1-1; D possibly corresponds to TRBD1 (5 bases). The germline V gene has CDR1 KGHSH and CDR2 LQKENI. The V and J ends lost 8 bases and 4 bases respectively, with 14 bases between them. The CDR3 is 13 residues long. CDR3 loop: CASASAGVTEAFF. The CDR3 DNA follows: TGTGCCAGCGCCTCAGCGGGGGTCACTGAAGCTTTCTTT.